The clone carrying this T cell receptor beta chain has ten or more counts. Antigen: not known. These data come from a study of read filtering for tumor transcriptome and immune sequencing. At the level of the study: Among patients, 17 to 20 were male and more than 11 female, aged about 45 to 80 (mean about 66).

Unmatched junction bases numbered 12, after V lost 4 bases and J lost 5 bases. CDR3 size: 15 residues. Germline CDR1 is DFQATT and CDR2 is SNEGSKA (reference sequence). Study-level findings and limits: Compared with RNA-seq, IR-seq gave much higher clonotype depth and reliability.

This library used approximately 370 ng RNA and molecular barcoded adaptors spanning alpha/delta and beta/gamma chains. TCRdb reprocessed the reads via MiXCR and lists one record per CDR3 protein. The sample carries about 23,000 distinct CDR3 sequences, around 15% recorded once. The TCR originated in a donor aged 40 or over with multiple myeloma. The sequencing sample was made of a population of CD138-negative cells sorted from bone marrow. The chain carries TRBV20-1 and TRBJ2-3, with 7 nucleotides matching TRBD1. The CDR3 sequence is CSATTGDADLDTQYF. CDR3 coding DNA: TGCAGTGCTACCACAGGGGACGCCGATTTAGATACGCAGTATTTT.